One sample yielded the 6 T cell receptor beta chains listed below, sequenced in a study of T cells in Graves' hyperthyroidism and ophthalmopathy. TCR beta CDR3 regions were amplified from RNA. In the first-round RT-PCR of the TCR CDR3, the HTBI primer set was used. From the multiplex PCR reads, TCRdb called clonotypes with MiXCR, one entry per CDR3 protein. The repertoire has a few hundred thousand distinct CDR3 sequences, more than 45% of them found once; the top ten carry 8% to 8.5%. Sequenced sample: peripheral blood or thyroid tissue (not recorded which). The receptor source for this set is a woman in her late teens or twenties with Graves' hyperthyroidism.

This sequence joins TRBV2 and TRBJ1-2, with D possibly TRBD1 on 6 matching bases. Germline V lookup: CDR1 SNHLY, CDR2 FYNNEI. The V gene lost 7 bases and the J gene lost 8 bases, with 26 bases spanning the gap. This CDR3 has 16 amino acids. The CDR3 nucleotides read TGTGCCAGCACCCCGTTCGGGGCACGGGGGCGTGGCGGCTACACCTTC. Its protein product is CASTPFGARGRGGYTF.

A few counts support this clonotype. The CDR3 sequence: CASPLKGRGSDTIYF. The CDR3, as DNA: TGTGCCAGCCCGCTCAAGGGAAGGGGAAGTGACACCATATATTTT. This sequence joins TRBV12-3 or TRBV12-4 and TRBJ1-3, with a possible D match to TRBD1 (5 bases). This CDR3 contains 15 residues. Trimming shortened V by 8 bases and J by 8 bases, and 22 bases separated the two germline ends.

This rearrangement joins TRBV9 to TRBJ1-2; tentative D call: TRBD1 (6 bases). V was shortened by 3 bases and J by 8 bases, with 17 bases between the two germline ends. Germline V CDR1 and CDR2: SGDLS, YYNGEE. The CDR3 is 14 amino acids. The chain's CDR3 is CASSAPGHLTGYTF. CDR3 in DNA: TGTGCCAGCAGCGCACCGGGACACCTCACGGGCTACACCTTC.

This sequence joins TRBV10-3 and TRBJ1-1; tentatively, D is TRBD1 (6 bases). The V end lost 5 bases, the J end lost 6 bases, and 10 bases lay between the germline ends. CDR1 is ENHRY and CDR2 is SYGVKD in the germline V gene. The CDR3 runs to 12 residues. CDR3 DNA sequence: TGTGCCATCAGTCCCCCAGGGGCTGAAGCTTTCTTT. As protein: CAISPPGAEAFF.

This clonotype was seen many times. This chain links TRBV2 with TRBJ1-4; D is ambiguous. CDR3 length equals 14 residues. CDR1 is SNHLY, CDR2 FYNNEI, per germline. V lost 5 bases, J lost 0 bases, and 7 bases lay in between. The CDR3 loop reads CASSPVATNEKLFF. DNA of the CDR3: TGTGCCAGCAGTCCTGTAGCAACTAATGAAAAACTGTTTTTT.

On this clonotype: One end of the junction varies from germline; a read error may be responsible. The V and J genes are TRBV24-1 and TRBJ2-5; D not certain. The CDR3 is 11 residues long. Germline loops: CDR1 KGHDR, CDR2 SFDVKD. CDR3 coding DNA: TGTGCCACCAGGGATTCGGAGACCCAGTACTTC. As protein: CATRDSETQYF.